This T cell receptor (beta chain) was documented in a study of T-cell reconstitution after alpha-beta-depleted transplantation in children. Preparation of the TCRbeta library was carried out with unique molecular identifiers. MiXCR, applied by TCRdb to the PCR reads, yields one record per CDR3 protein. The sample consists of around 100,000 distinct CDR3 sequences, around 6% of them appearing once. This clonotype was counted ten times or more. Its antigen is unknown. General observations from the study: It was reported that alpha-beta T cells came from several hundred expanded graft clones (about two months after transplant).

This CDR3 contains 14 residues. V was shortened by 3 bases and J by 3 bases, with 10 bases between the two germline ends. The germline V gene has CDR1 KGHSH and CDR2 LQKENI. The TCR was taken from a female patient between 2 and 10 years old who had a stem cell transplant for Fanconi anemia, so the T cells may come from the graft donor. J is TRBJ2-3 and V is TRBV18; D is undetermined. The material sequenced was PBMCs, mostly from graft donor cells, taken 60 days after TCRalphabeta/CD19-depleted stem cell transplant. CDR3 DNA: TGTGCCAGCTCACCCACGGGTTGGACAGATACGCAGTATTTT. Translated: CASSPTGWTDTQYF.